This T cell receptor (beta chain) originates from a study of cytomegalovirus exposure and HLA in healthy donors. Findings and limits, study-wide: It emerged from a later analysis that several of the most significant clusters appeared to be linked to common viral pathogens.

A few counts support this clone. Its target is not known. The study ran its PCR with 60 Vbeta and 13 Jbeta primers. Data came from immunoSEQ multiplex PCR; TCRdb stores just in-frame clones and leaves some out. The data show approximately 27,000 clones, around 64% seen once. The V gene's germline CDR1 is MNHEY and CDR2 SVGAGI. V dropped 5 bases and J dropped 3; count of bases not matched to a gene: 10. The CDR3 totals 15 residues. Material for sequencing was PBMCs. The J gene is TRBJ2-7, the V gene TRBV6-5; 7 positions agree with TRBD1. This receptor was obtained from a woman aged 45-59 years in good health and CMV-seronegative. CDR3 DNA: TGTGCCAGCAGTCGCCTCCAGGGACAGCTCTACGAGCAGTACTTC. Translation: CASSRLQGQLYEQYF.